Shown below are 27 T cell receptor beta chains from a single sample sequenced in a study of blood T cell repertoires in COVID-19. TCRdb's table, derived via immunoSEQ multiplex PCR, lists solely in-frame clones and lacks some. The sample records under 400,000 clones, about 87% being singletons. The sequencing sample was made of peripheral blood. Receptors were obtained from a woman younger than 45 with COVID-19, enrolled during active disease.

This sequence joins TRBV3-1 (or the pseudogene TRBV3-2) and TRBJ1-1; D may be TRBD1 (5 bases). The CDR3 contains 13 residues. Germline values: CDR1 LGHDT, CDR2 YNNKEL (reference sequence). Trimming left V 3 bases short and J 5 bases short, with 10 bases between. CDR3 residues: CASSHEGRTEAFF. CDR3 in DNA: TGTGCCAGCAGCCACGAGGGGAGGACTGAAGCTTTCTTT.

This clone was found once. The gene calls are TRBV2 and TRBJ2-7, with 14 bases aligning to TRBD2. The V gene's germline CDR1 is SNHLY and CDR2 FYNNEI. The CDR3 has 15 residues. Germline trimming cut 4 bases from V and 4 bases from J; bases unmatched to any gene: 3. CDR3 sequence: CASSAGLAGGYEQYF. As DNA, the CDR3 is TGTGCCAGCAGTGCTGGACTAGCGGGGGGTTACGAGCAGTACTTC. Together with reference TRBV2 and TRBJ2-7, the CDR3 gives the full variable domain: EPEVTQTPSHQVTQMGQEVILRCVPISNHLYFYWYRQILGQKVEFLVSFYNNEISEKSEIFDDQFSVERPDGSNFTLKIRSTKLEDSAMYFCASSAGLAGGYEQYFGPGTRLTVT.

The CDR3 spells CASSLSRRGSYEQYF. CDR3 DNA sequence: TGTGCCAGCAGTTTATCCCGAAGGGGGAGCTACGAGCAGTACTTC. The chain combines TRBV27 with TRBJ2-7, with a tentative D call TRBD1 (6 bases). V shed 0 bases and J shed 3 bases, with 12 bases lying between them. The CDR3 consists of 15 residues. Germline V gene data show CDR1 as MNHEY and CDR2 as SMNVEV (reference sequence).

The chain carries TRBV7-8 and TRBJ1-5; no definite D call. Trimming cost V 5 bases and J 4 bases, with 6 bases left between them. This CDR3 has 12 residues. Germline CDR1 is SGHVS and CDR2 is FQNEAQ. The CDR3: CASSRQNQPQHF. The DNA of the CDR3 is TGTGCCAGCAGCCGACAAAATCAGCCCCAGCATTTT.

This clone was observed a single time. The gene calls are TRBV9 and TRBJ1-5; 9 positions match TRBD1. Trimming cost V 7 bases and J 6 bases; bases outside gene matches: 8. The CDR3 length is 14 residues. Germline CDR1 is SGDLS and CDR2 is YYNGEE. CDR3 nucleotide sequence: TGTGCCAGCGGTCCCGGGACAGGGCTTCAGCCCCAGCATTTT. Amino acid sequence: CASGPGTGLQPQHF.

This clone showed up just once. The chain joins TRBV5-4 to TRBJ2-2; TRBD2 matches at 8 bases. V lost 4 bases to trimming and J lost 3 bases; unmatched junction nucleotides: 8. The CDR3 consists of 16 residues. Germline V lookup: CDR1 SGHNT, CDR2 YYREEE (reference sequence). CDR3 in DNA: TGTGCCAGCAGCCCCCCGGGGGGGCGGGACACCGGGGAGCTGTTTTTT. This encodes CASSPPGGRDTGELFF.

The chain couples TRBV5-6 to TRBJ1-4, with 8 nucleotides matching TRBD1. Germline CDR1 is SGHDT and CDR2 is YYEEEE. V shed 4 bases and J 8 bases; nucleotides not matched to a gene: 7. The CDR3 loop spans 14 amino acids. The CDR3 reads CASSVTGDREKLFF. CDR3 sequence (DNA): TGTGCCAGCAGCGTGACAGGGGACCGCGAAAAACTGTTTTTT.

The J gene is TRBJ1-2, the V gene TRBV6-5; 7 positions match TRBD1. The CDR3 is made up of 14 amino acids. The junction had 8 bases not matched to a gene; V was cut back by 6 bases and J by 4 bases. The germline gives CDR1 MNHEY, CDR2 SVGAGI. DNA of the CDR3: TGTGCCAGCAGGAGAGAAGGGGGCGCCTATGGCTACACCTTC. It codes for CASRREGGAYGYTF.

This chain joins TRBV25-1 and TRBJ2-7; 10 nucleotides match TRBD2. The CDR3 covers 15 residues. Per germline, CDR1 MGHDK and CDR2 SYGVNS. V was pared by 4 bases and J by 5 bases, with 8 bases of the junction left unmatched. The CDR3 protein is CASSVSSGGFHEQYF. The CDR3 DNA follows: TGTGCCAGCAGTGTGTCTAGCGGGGGCTTCCACGAGCAGTACTTC.

The genes are TRBV4-1 and TRBJ1-1; TRBD1 might be the D (5 bases). Germline assignment: CDR1 MGHRA and CDR2 YSYEKL. The CDR3 has 15 amino acids. V lost 5 bases and J 3 bases, leaving 16 bases between the germline ends. The CDR3 coding sequence is TGCGCCAGCAGCATAGGGGCCTGGGGGGACACTGAAGCTTTCTTT. This gives the protein CASSIGAWGDTEAFF.

This clone was recorded once. The chain joins TRBV7-9 to TRBJ2-1, with D maybe TRBD2 (5 bases). This CDR3 comprises 14 residues. Trimming took off 8 bases at V and 8 bases at J, with 19 bases between the two ends. Germline V gives CDR1 SEHNR, CDR2 FQNEAQ (reference sequence). The CDR3 sequence is CASEDYTTSDEQFF. The CDR3, as DNA: TGTGCCAGCGAAGACTATACCACTTCGGATGAGCAGTTCTTC.

Comments on this clone: At one end, the junction sequence differs from germline, possibly due to a read error. The rearrangement uses TRBV2 and TRBJ1-2, with D possibly matching TRBD1 (6 bases). CDR1 SNHLY and CDR2 FYNNEI come from the germline V gene. This CDR3 is built from 15 residues. CDR3 region: CASSGRGLGQYSYAF. In DNA form, the CDR3 reads TGTGCCAGCAGTGGCAGGGGCCTTGGCCAGTACTCCTACGCCTTC. Based on the CDR3 plus reference TRBV2 and TRBJ1-2, the full variable domain is EPEVTQTPSHQVTQMGQEVILRCVPISNHLYFYWYRQILGQKVEFLVSFYNNEISEKSEIFDDQFSVERPDGSNFTLKIRSTKLEDSAMYFCASSGRGLGQYSYAFGSGTRLTVV.

J is TRBJ1-1 and V is TRBV19; TRBD1 aligns across 7 bases. The CDR3 has 16 residues. Germline trimming cut 5 bases from V and 5 bases from J; bases unmatched to any gene: 14. Looked up from germline, CDR1 is LNHDA and CDR2 is SQIVND (reference sequence). The CDR3 coding sequence is TGTGCCAGTAGTTATCTCAGGGGGTCGGGATATACTGAAGCTTTCTTT. Translation gives CASSYLRGSGYTEAFF.

J is TRBJ2-3 and V is TRBV4-3; D is possibly TRBD2 (5 bases). Trimming removed 2 bases at V and 2 bases at J, with 11 bases between. Germline assignment: CDR1 LGHNA and CDR2 YSLEER. The CDR3 contains 15 residues. The CDR3 DNA reads TGCGCCAGCAGCCAATCGGGGTCGGCCACAGATACGCAGTATTTT. It encodes CASSQSGSATDTQYF.

The rearrangement uses TRBV5-1 and TRBJ1-2, with D maybe TRBD1 (6 bases). V shed 0 bases and J shed 3 bases, with 12 bases lying between them. CDR3 length equals 15 residues. Germline CDR1 is SGHRS and CDR2 is YFSETQ. The CDR3 nucleotides read TGCGCCAGCAGCTTGGCCGTTGGGGGCGACTATGGCTACACCTTC. Its translation: CASSLAVGGDYGYTF. Full variable domain (remainder filled in from reference TRBV5-1 and TRBJ1-2): KAGVTQTPRYLIKTRGQQVTLSCSPISGHRSVSWYQQTPGQGLQFLFEYFSETQRNKGNFPGRFSGRQFSNSRSEMNVSTLELGDSALYLCASSLAVGGDYGYTFGSGTRLTVV.

The chain has TRBV29-1 and TRBJ1-2; TRBD1 matches 8 bases. The CDR3 runs to 13 residues. CDR1 and CDR2 from the germline V gene are SQVTM and ANQGSEA. V was clipped by 5 bases and J by 8 bases; unmatched bases: 10. Written as DNA, the CDR3 is TGCAGCGTTCTTGCCTACAGGGGGAACGGCTACACCTTC. Translated, it gives CSVLAYRGNGYTF.

The chain has TRBV7-9 and TRBJ1-4; D gene uncertain. This CDR3 is 12 amino acids long. The germline V gene has CDR1 SEHNR and CDR2 FQNEAQ (reference sequence). Trimming removed 8 bases from V and 7 bases from J, with 11 bases in between. The DNA for the CDR3 is TGTGCCAGCCGCGATTACAGTGAAAAACTGTTTTTT. Protein: CASRDYSEKLFF.

Comment on this clone: The same CDR3 arises from other DNA sequences in this sample as well. The chain carries TRBV5-1 and TRBJ2-2; D unresolved. The V end was cut by 0 bases, the J end by 2 bases, with 5 bases between. The germline gives CDR1 SGHRS, CDR2 YFSETQ. The CDR3 has 14 amino acids. CDR3 bases: TGCGCCAGCAGCTTGGACGGTAACACCGGGGAGCTGTTTTTT. It yields the protein CASSLDGNTGELFF.

This chain links TRBV11-2 with TRBJ1-2, with TRBD1 identical over 10 bases. Per the germline V gene, CDR1 is SGHAT and CDR2 is FQNNGV. This CDR3 comprises 15 residues. The trim removed 5 bases at V and 4 bases at J, leaving 7 bases unmatched. In DNA form, the CDR3 reads TGTGCCAGCAGCGCCGACAGGGGGCGAGGCTATGGCTACACCTTC. Residues: CASSADRGRGYGYTF.

The genes are TRBV3-1 (or the pseudogene TRBV3-2) and TRBJ2-5, with unresolved D. This CDR3 spans 15 amino acids. V lost 0 bases and J 2 bases, leaving 10 bases between the germline ends. Germline V lookup: CDR1 LGHDT, CDR2 YNNKEL (reference sequence). The CDR3 DNA reads TGTGCCAGCAGCCAAGAATCGACACCACAAGAGACCCAGTACTTC. Translated: CASSQESTPQETQYF.

This sequence joins TRBV13 and TRBJ1-3, with D perhaps matching TRBD1 (6 bases). Trimming left V 5 bases short and J 0 bases short, with 14 bases between. CDR1 is PRHDT, CDR2 FYEKMQ, per germline (reference sequence). The CDR3 loop spans 16 amino acids. The CDR3 spells CASSAPRGRSGNTIYF. CDR3 in DNA: TGTGCCAGCAGCGCACCCAGGGGACGCTCTGGAAACACCATATATTTT.

This chain uses TRBV6-5 with TRBJ2-1, with 13 bases identical to TRBD2. The ends lost 4 bases at V and 14 bases at J; junction bases unmatched: 8. Germline values: CDR1 MNHEY, CDR2 SVGAGI. The CDR3 extends over 14 amino acids. CDR3 DNA sequence: TGTGCCAGCAGTTCAGGACTAGCGGGGGACAAAAAGTTCTTC. Its protein is CASSSGLAGDKKFF.

The chain has TRBV7-2 and TRBJ1-1; maybe TRBD1 (5 bases). V lost 10 bases, J lost 7 bases, and 22 bases lay in between. Germline V gene data show CDR1 as SGHTA and CDR2 as FQGNSA. This CDR3 spans 14 amino acids. CDR3: CATREGGRTGEAFF. The CDR3 nucleotides are TGTGCCACACGAGAGGGAGGGAGAACAGGTGAAGCTTTCTTT.

V is TRBV11-2 and J is TRBJ2-7, with a tentative D call TRBD2 (5 bases). The CDR3 runs 14 residues. The germline V gene encodes CDR1 SGHAT and CDR2 FQNNGV. V was cut by 1 base and J by 3 bases, with 10 bases left in between. The CDR3 spells CASSLAVGIYEQYV. The CDR3 DNA is TGTGCCAGCAGCTTAGCGGTCGGGATCTACGAGCAGTACGTC.

This clone showed up just once. The chain couples TRBV2 to TRBJ1-2; D may be TRBD1 (5 bases). This CDR3 is 18 amino acids long. The ends were cut back, 5 bases at V and 4 bases at J, with 26 bases in the middle. Germline CDR1 is SNHLY and CDR2 is FYNNEI. CDR3 sequence (DNA): TGTGCCAGCAGTTCACCTTTTTTGCAGGGAGGTTTTGGCTATGGCTACACCTTC. Amino acids: CASSSPFLQGGFGYGYTF.

Only one count was recorded for this clone. The CDR3 region has the DNA TGTGCCAGCAGTAACCCTGGACTACGGGGGGGGGAGCTGTTTTTT. As protein: CASSNPGLRGGELFF. The chain uses TRBV6-5 and TRBJ2-2, with D perhaps matching TRBD2 (6 bases). Germline V CDR1 and CDR2: MNHEY, SVGAGI. Trimming shortened V by 5 bases and J by 8 bases, and 18 bases separated the two germline ends. The CDR3 spans 15 residues.

The chain recombines TRBV6-2 or TRBV6-3 with TRBJ1-5; D may be TRBD1 (5 bases). This CDR3 has 15 residues. Trimming pared 2 bases from V and 2 bases from J, leaving 10 bases between. Germline V CDR1 and CDR2: MNHEY, SVGEGT. The CDR3 sequence: CASSYGGSRNQPQHF. The CDR3 DNA follows: TGTGCCAGCAGTTACGGGGGGTCGCGCAATCAGCCCCAGCATTTT.